The TCR beta chain described here comes from a study of shared clonotypes between healthy human individuals. About the research overall: Each donor had three CD4 naive, three CD4 memory, two CD8 naive and one CD8 memory plate.

Study-level results: Memory subsets generally showed smaller estimated richness than naive subsets did.

As concerns this clone: The antigen remains undetermined.

Sequencing was performed with immunoSEQ multiplex PCR; in TCRdb, only in-frame clones are kept and a portion is missing. The profile shows about 2.4 million clones, under 95% of them singletons. The donor cohort consisted entirely of Caucasian adults residing in Nashville, Tennessee. With 3 bases removed from V and 4 bases from J, the gap between germline ends came to 16 bases. Germline-derived CDR1 and CDR2 are SGHDN and FVKESK. The CDR3 runs to 15 residues. The sequence was collected from a man younger than 35 in good health. Some clones in this sample may be carry-over from other donors' samples. J is TRBJ2-7 and V is TRBV14; D not resolved. Sequencing used naive CD4+ T cells from PBMCs. Subset described: CD45RA+ positively selected. DNA for the CDR3: TGTGCCAGCAGCCACTCGGTCGAGTCTAGTTACGAGCAGTACTTC. Protein product: CASSHSVESSYEQYF. The full variable domain, in which reference TRBV14 and TRBJ2-7 provide the parts outside the CDR3, is EAGVTQFPSHSVIEKGQTVTLRCDPISGHDNLYWYRRVMGKEIKFLLHFVKESKQDESGMPNNRFLAERTGGTYSTLKVQPAELEDSGVYFCASSHSVESSYEQYFGPGTRLTVT.